The source of this T cell receptor (beta chain) is a study of identical twins. Study results and limitations: In drawing conclusions, the study used cross-sectional statistical analysis and did not follow the same donors. Researchers reported excess low generation probability among twin-shared out-of-frame alpha sequences.

The V gene's germline CDR1 is MNHNS and CDR2 SASEGT. The V end lost 7 bases, the J end lost 3 bases, and 17 bases lay between the germline ends. This CDR3 region has 15 residues. This clonotype was counted between two and nine times. No antigen is known for it. TCRdb called the 5' RACE reads again in MiXCR, with one record for every CDR3 protein. The data show hundreds of thousands of distinct CDR3 sequences, with 24% seen just once and roughly 3% held by the top ten. The data also belong to a second study, concerning T cells expressing NK-cell markers.

The chain links TRBV6-1 to TRBJ2-3; unclear D gene. The sequence came from a young woman in good health. Sequences were obtained from CD4+ T cells sorted from blood. CDR3 protein: CASNPFRGGTDTQYF. In DNA form, the CDR3 reads TGTGCCAGCAACCCATTCCGAGGTGGTACAGATACGCAGTATTTT.